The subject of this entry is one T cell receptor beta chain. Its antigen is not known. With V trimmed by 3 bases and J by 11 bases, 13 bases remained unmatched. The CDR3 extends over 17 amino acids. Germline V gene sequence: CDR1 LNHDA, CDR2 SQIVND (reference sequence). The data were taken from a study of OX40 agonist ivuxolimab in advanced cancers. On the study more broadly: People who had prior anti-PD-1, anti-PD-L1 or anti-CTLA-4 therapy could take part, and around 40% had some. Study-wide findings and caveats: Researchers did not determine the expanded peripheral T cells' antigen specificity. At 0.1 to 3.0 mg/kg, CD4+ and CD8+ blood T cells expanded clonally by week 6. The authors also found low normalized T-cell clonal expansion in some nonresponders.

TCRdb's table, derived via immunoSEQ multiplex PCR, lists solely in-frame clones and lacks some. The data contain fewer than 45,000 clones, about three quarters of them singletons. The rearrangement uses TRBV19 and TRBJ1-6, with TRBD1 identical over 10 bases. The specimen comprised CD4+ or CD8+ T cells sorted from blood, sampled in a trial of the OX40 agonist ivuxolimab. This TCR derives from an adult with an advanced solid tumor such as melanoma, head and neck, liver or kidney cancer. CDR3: CASSITSGTGVVTPLHF. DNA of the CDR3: TGTGCCAGTAGTATTACCTCCGGGACAGGGGTGGTAACACCCCTCCACTTT.